This T cell receptor (beta chain) derives from a study of monozygotic twins with inflammatory bowel disease. For every TCR library, approximately 3,300 ng of total RNA was used. Using the 5' RACE reads, TCRdb records one entry per CDR3 protein without DNA. The specimen's table records 150,000 to 200,000 distinct CDR3 sequences. Sequencing was done on a sample of blood. The TCR sequence derives from a human donor with ulcerative colitis or Crohn's disease, or a healthy co-twin of an affected twin (not recorded which).

The CDR3 here is CASTTRLPDTQYF. The chain carries TRBV7-2 and TRBJ2-3. The CDR3 is made up of 13 amino acids. The germline V gene has CDR1 SGHTA and CDR2 FQGNSA. The full variable domain, its missing parts supplied by reference TRBV7-2 and TRBJ2-3, is GAGVSQSPSNKVTEKGKDVELRCDPISGHTALYWYRQSLGQGLEFLIYFQGNSAPDKSGLPSDRFSAERTGGSVSTLTIQRTQQEDSAVYLCASTTRLPDTQYFGPGTRLTVL.